Below are 27 T cell receptor beta chains sequenced from a single sample in a study of neoadjuvant nivolumab and ipilimumab in lung cancer. The protocol was immunoSEQ multiplex PCR, while the TCRdb copy is restricted to in-frame clones and leaves out a portion. The table lists about 19,000 clones, more than 75% of them singletons. Here the sequenced sample was peripheral blood, taken before neoadjuvant nivolumab, alone or with ipilimumab. The receptors were gathered from an adult with non-small cell lung cancer.

This clone appeared once. This chain joins TRBV18 and TRBJ2-7; 12 bases line up with TRBD1. The CDR3 consists of 16 residues. With 3 bases clipped from V and 5 bases from J, the junction kept 8 bases outside the gene matches. Germline V lookup: CDR1 KGHSH, CDR2 LQKENI. The CDR3: CASSPILGTGGDEQYF. The CDR3 DNA follows: TGTGCCAGCTCACCTATCTTGGGGACAGGGGGCGACGAGCAGTACTTC.

The J gene is TRBJ2-6, the V gene TRBV7-2, with D perhaps matching TRBD1 (5 bases). V was cut by 5 bases and J by 3 bases, with 17 bases left in between. This CDR3 spans 17 amino acids. From germline, CDR1 is SGHTA and CDR2 FQGNSA. In nucleotides, the CDR3 is TGTGCCAGCAGCCCCCAACCAGGGCTGGTTGGGGCCAACGTCCTGACTTTC. This codes for CASSPQPGLVGANVLTF.

The V gene is TRBV18, the J gene TRBJ1-5, with D uncertain. The CDR3 consists of 13 residues. V lost 4 bases, J lost 6 bases, and 10 bases lay in between. The V gene's germline CDR1 is KGHSH and CDR2 LQKENI. CDR3 nucleotides: TGTGCCAGCTCACAGGCGGTGACTCAGCCCCAGCATTTT. Translation gives CASSQAVTQPQHF.

This clone occurred once. The chain carries TRBV7-2 and TRBJ2-3; D call uncertain. Germline assignment: CDR1 SGHTA and CDR2 FQGNSA. CDR3 length equals 14 residues. The V gene lost 1 base and the J gene lost 0 bases, with 5 bases spanning the gap. CDR3 amino acids: CASSLVRSTDTQYF. For the CDR3, the DNA is TGTGCCAGCAGCTTAGTGAGGAGCACAGATACGCAGTATTTT.

The rearrangement joins TRBV10-3 to TRBJ2-7; D ambiguous. Germline V lookup: CDR1 ENHRY, CDR2 SYGVKD. The CDR3 is 13 amino acids. V was shortened by 6 bases and J by 0 bases, with 9 bases between the two germline ends. This CDR3 is CAIRPDNSYEQYF. The DNA for the CDR3 is TGTGCCATCAGACCGGATAACTCCTACGAGCAGTACTTC.

This clone is a singleton in its sample. The chain links TRBV7-2 to TRBJ2-5; 7 positions match TRBD1. The CDR3 is made up of 13 amino acids. V shed 5 bases, J shed 3 bases, and the junction held 3 bases outside the gene matches. Per the germline V gene, CDR1 is SGHTA and CDR2 is FQGNSA. The CDR3 DNA is TGTGCCAGCAGCCGAGGGACAGAAGAGACCCAGTACTTC. Translating it yields CASSRGTEETQYF.

This chain links TRBV7-2 with TRBJ1-5; D ambiguous. V was pared by 3 bases and J by 0 bases, with 9 bases between. This CDR3 is 15 amino acids long. Germline V CDR1 and CDR2: SGHTA, FQGNSA. CDR3 sequence reads: CASSFSRISNQPQHF. The CDR3 DNA is TGTGCCAGCAGCTTCTCCAGGATTAGCAATCAGCCCCAGCATTTT.

The J gene is TRBJ2-2, the V gene TRBV19, with TRBD2 as a possible D gene (6 bases). The CDR3 runs to 16 residues. Germline CDR1 is LNHDA and CDR2 is SQIVND (reference sequence). Trimming pared 3 bases from V and 5 bases from J, leaving 16 bases between. The CDR3 region has the DNA TGTGCCAGTAGTATCCGCCGGGACTTGTCAACCGGGGAGCTGTTTTTT. Translated: CASSIRRDLSTGELFF. Based on the CDR3 plus reference TRBV19 and TRBJ2-2, the full variable domain is DGGITQSPKYLFRKEGQNVTLSCEQNLNHDAMYWYRQDPGQGLRLIYYSQIVNDFQKGDIAEGYSVSREKKESFPLTVTSAQKNPTAFYLCASSIRRDLSTGELFFGEGSRLTVL.

This clone was counted only a few times. The genes are TRBV10-1 and TRBJ1-1; D possibly corresponds to TRBD1 (6 bases). The CDR3 covers 14 residues. V was clipped by 3 bases and J by 6 bases, with 14 bases between them. Germline V lookup: CDR1 WNHNN, CDR2 SYGVQD (reference sequence). DNA for the CDR3: TGCGCCAGCAGTGACTCGACAGGTAGCGCTGAAGCTTTCTTT. Its translation: CASSDSTGSAEAFF.

The rearrangement uses TRBV7-3 and TRBJ2-3, with 11 bases fitting TRBD2. The V segment lost 5 bases and the J segment 5 bases; nucleotides outside the gene matches: 6. Germline assignment: CDR1 SGHTA and CDR2 FQGTGA. This CDR3 is built from 15 residues. The CDR3 is CASSPIGLAGDTQYF. The DNA of the CDR3 is TGTGCCAGCAGCCCAATCGGACTAGCGGGAGATACGCAGTATTTT.

V usage is TRBV10-3 and J usage is TRBJ1-1; D gene ambiguous. CDR1 is ENHRY and CDR2 is SYGVKD in the germline V gene. This CDR3 has 11 amino acids. V lost 1 base, J lost 6 bases, and 3 bases lay in between. CDR3 in amino acids: CAISEYSEAFF. For the CDR3, the DNA is TGTGCCATCAGTGAGTATTCTGAAGCTTTCTTT.

The chain has TRBV5-4 and TRBJ2-7; 8 bases are shared with TRBD1. V shed 4 bases and J 4 bases; nucleotides not matched to a gene: 7. This CDR3 is 14 amino acids long. The germline V gene has CDR1 SGHNT and CDR2 YYREEE (reference sequence). The CDR3 DNA sequence: TGTGCCAGCAGCCTGGACAGGGTGAGTTACGAGCAGTACTTC. It translates to CASSLDRVSYEQYF. Full variable domain (outside the CDR3, taken from reference TRBV5-4 and TRBJ2-7): ETGVTQSPTHLIKTRGQQVTLRCSSQSGHNTVSWYQQALGQGPQFIFQYYREEENGRGNFPPRFSGLQFPNYSSELNVNALELDDSALYLCASSLDRVSYEQYFGPGTRLTVT.

V gene TRBV30 combines with J gene TRBJ2-1, with 11 bases lining up with TRBD1. The CDR3 is 12 amino acids. After removal of 5 bases from V and 10 bases from J, the junction contained 4 bases not matched to a gene. Per the germline V gene, CDR1 is GTSNPN and CDR2 is SVGIG (reference sequence). The CDR3 protein is CAWGQGAREQFF. The CDR3 DNA follows: TGTGCCTGGGGACAGGGGGCGCGGGAGCAGTTCTTC.

The chain recombines TRBV15 with TRBJ2-5; no clear D. The CDR3 loop spans 14 amino acids. In germline, CDR1 is LNHNV, CDR2 YYDKDF (reference sequence). Trimming shortened V by 0 bases and J by 2 bases, and 7 bases separated the two germline ends. The CDR3 bases are TGTGCCACCAGCAGAGATCAACAGCAAGAGACCCAGTACTTC. Its protein is CATSRDQQQETQYF.

The chain employs TRBV19 and TRBJ2-7; TRBD1 matches at 8 bases. Trimming cost V 5 bases and J 0 bases; bases outside gene matches: 6. This CDR3 comprises 15 residues. Germline V gene data show CDR1 as LNHDA and CDR2 as SQIVND (reference sequence). CDR3 coding DNA: TGTGCCAGTAGTTCCACAGGGGGAAGCTCCTACGAGCAGTACTTC. Its protein product is CASSSTGGSSYEQYF.

This clone was counted once. The V and J genes are TRBV18 and TRBJ1-2; TRBD1 might be the D (6 bases). Trimming left V 5 bases short and J 6 bases short, with 13 bases between. Germline lookup yields CDR1 KGHSH and CDR2 LQKENI. The CDR3 runs to 13 residues. CDR3 residues: CASSIQQGDGYTF. As DNA, the CDR3 is TGTGCCAGCTCAATCCAACAGGGTGATGGCTACACCTTC.

This chain uses TRBV10-2 with TRBJ2-5, with a possible D match to TRBD2 (6 bases). Germline V lookup: CDR1 WSHSY, CDR2 SAAADI. V was trimmed by 5 bases and J by 7 bases, leaving 20 bases between them. The CDR3 spans 15 residues. CDR3 sequence: CASSLGLALDGTQYF. In DNA form, the CDR3 reads TGCGCCAGCAGTCTGGGACTTGCTCTCGACGGGACCCAGTACTTC.

The chain is built from TRBV6-1 and TRBJ2-7; possibly TRBD1 or TRBD2 for D (5 bases each). The CDR3 has 14 amino acids. Per germline, CDR1 MNHNS and CDR2 SASEGT. Trimming removed 6 bases from V and 4 bases from J, with 16 bases in between. CDR3 bases: TGTGCCAGCAGCCATCCGGGGCCCTATTACGAGCAGTACTTC. As protein: CASSHPGPYYEQYF.

V usage is TRBV5-1 and J usage is TRBJ1-4; no clear D. The germline gives CDR1 SGHRS, CDR2 YFSETQ. V dropped 0 bases and J dropped 5 bases, with 11 bases sitting between them. The CDR3 contains 15 residues. The CDR3 DNA reads as TGCGCCAGCAGCTTGGCTCGGAGCGGGAATGAAAAACTGTTTTTT. Its protein product is CASSLARSGNEKLFF. Filled out from reference TRBV5-1 and TRBJ1-4, the complete variable domain reads KAGVTQTPRYLIKTRGQQVTLSCSPISGHRSVSWYQQTPGQGLQFLFEYFSETQRNKGNFPGRFSGRQFSNSRSEMNVSTLELGDSALYLCASSLARSGNEKLFFGSGTQLSVL.

CDR3 region: CSVERGAGEAFF. The CDR3 coding sequence is TGCAGCGTTGAGAGGGGAGCGGGTGAAGCTTTCTTT. The J gene is TRBJ1-1, the V gene TRBV29-1, with a weak D call TRBD1 (5 bases). Germline V gives CDR1 SQVTM, CDR2 ANQGSEA. This CDR3 has 12 amino acids. Trimming stripped 3 bases from V and 7 bases from J, with 12 bases between.

V usage is TRBV5-1 and J usage is TRBJ2-1; D is perhaps TRBD2 (5 bases). V was trimmed by 0 bases and J by 13 bases, leaving 8 bases between them. The CDR3 has 11 amino acids. Germline CDR1 is SGHRS and CDR2 is YFSETQ. CDR3 sequence reads: CASSLGLAQFF. As DNA, the CDR3 is TGCGCCAGCAGCTTGGGGCTAGCACAGTTCTTC.

The chain recombines TRBV30 with TRBJ1-3, with D uncertain. Trimming removed 0 bases from V and 6 bases from J, with 9 bases in between. Germline loops: CDR1 GTSNPN, CDR2 SVGIG (reference sequence). This CDR3 comprises 13 residues. This chain's CDR3 is CAWSVSPENTIYF. In nucleotides, the CDR3 is TGTGCCTGGAGTGTAAGCCCCGAAAACACCATATATTTT.

V usage is TRBV5-6 and J usage is TRBJ2-7; D is uncertain. Per germline, CDR1 SGHDT and CDR2 YYEEEE. This CDR3 comprises 12 residues. The V end lost 4 bases, the J end lost 2 bases, and 7 bases lay between the germline ends. Here the CDR3 DNA reads TGTGCCAGCAGCAGTAGAACCTACGAGCAGTACTTC. This translates into CASSSRTYEQYF.

This chain uses TRBV28 with TRBJ1-5; maybe TRBD1 (6 bases). The V end was cut by 3 bases, the J end by 6 bases, with 15 bases between. Germline assignment: CDR1 MDHEN and CDR2 SYDVKM. The CDR3 covers 15 residues. This CDR3 reads CASSFGVRGSQPQHF. In DNA form, the CDR3 reads TGTGCCAGCAGTTTCGGAGTTAGGGGGAGTCAGCCCCAGCATTTT. The complete variable domain, with remaining parts taken from reference TRBV28 and TRBJ1-5, reads DVKVTQSSRYLVKRTGEKVFLECVQDMDHENMFWYRQDPGLGLRLIYFSYDVKMKEKGDIPEGYSVSREKKERFSLILESASTNQTSMYLCASSFGVRGSQPQHFGDGTRLSIL.

Written as DNA, the CDR3 is TGTGCCTGGAGTGTCCGAATAGCGGGAGGGCCAAATGAGCAGTTCTTC. It specifies CAWSVRIAGGPNEQFF. The rearrangement uses TRBV30 and TRBJ2-1; 11 nucleotides line up with TRBD2. There are 16 residues in the CDR3. V lost 0 bases to trimming and J lost 7 bases; unmatched junction nucleotides: 8. Germline lookup yields CDR1 GTSNPN and CDR2 SVGIG (reference sequence).

The chain combines TRBV7-9 with TRBJ2-7; the match to TRBD1 covers 7 bases. The ends lost 5 bases at V and 1 base at J; junction bases unmatched: 20. This CDR3 spans 19 amino acids. Germline CDR1 is SEHNR and CDR2 is FQNEAQ (reference sequence). The CDR3 bases are TGTGCCAGCAGCATAACTATGGGGACAGTCAAGTCATCATCCTACGAGCAGTACTTC. Its protein product is CASSITMGTVKSSSYEQYF.

The J gene is TRBJ2-1, the V gene TRBV30; possibly TRBD1 for D (6 bases). The CDR3 contains 14 residues. Germline assignment: CDR1 GTSNPN and CDR2 SVGIG (reference sequence). V was trimmed by 3 bases and J by 3 bases, leaving 12 bases between them. The CDR3 loop is CAWRGRTVYNEQFF. CDR3 in DNA: TGTGCCTGGAGGGGCAGGACAGTCTACAATGAGCAGTTCTTC.